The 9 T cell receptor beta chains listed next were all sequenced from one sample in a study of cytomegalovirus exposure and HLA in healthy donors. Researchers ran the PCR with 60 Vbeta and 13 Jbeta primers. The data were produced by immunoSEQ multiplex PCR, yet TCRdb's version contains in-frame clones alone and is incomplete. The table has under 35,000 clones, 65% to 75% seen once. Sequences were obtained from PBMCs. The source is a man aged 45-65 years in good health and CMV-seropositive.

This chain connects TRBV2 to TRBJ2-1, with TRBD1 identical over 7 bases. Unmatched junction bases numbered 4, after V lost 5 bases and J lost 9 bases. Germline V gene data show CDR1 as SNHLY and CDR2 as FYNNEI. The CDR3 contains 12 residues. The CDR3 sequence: CASSRGTAEQFF. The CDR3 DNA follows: TGTGCCAGCAGTCGAGGGACAGCTGAGCAGTTCTTC. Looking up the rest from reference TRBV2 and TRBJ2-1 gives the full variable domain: EPEVTQTPSHQVTQMGQEVILRCVPISNHLYFYWYRQILGQKVEFLVSFYNNEISEKSEIFDDQFSVERPDGSNFTLKIRSTKLEDSAMYFCASSRGTAEQFFGPGTRLTVL.

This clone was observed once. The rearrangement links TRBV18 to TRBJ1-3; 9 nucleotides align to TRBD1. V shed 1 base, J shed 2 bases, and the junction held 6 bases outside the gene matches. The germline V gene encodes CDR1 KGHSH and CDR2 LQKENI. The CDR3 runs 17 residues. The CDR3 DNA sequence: TGTGCCAGCTCACCACTTGGGACAGGGATCACTGGAAACACCATATATTTT. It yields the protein CASSPLGTGITGNTIYF.

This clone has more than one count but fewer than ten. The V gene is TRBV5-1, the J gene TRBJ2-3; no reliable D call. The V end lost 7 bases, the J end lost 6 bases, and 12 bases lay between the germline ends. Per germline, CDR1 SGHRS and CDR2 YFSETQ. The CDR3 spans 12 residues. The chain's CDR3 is CASRSLWDTQYF. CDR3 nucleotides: TGCGCCAGCCGGTCACTATGGGATACGCAGTATTTT.

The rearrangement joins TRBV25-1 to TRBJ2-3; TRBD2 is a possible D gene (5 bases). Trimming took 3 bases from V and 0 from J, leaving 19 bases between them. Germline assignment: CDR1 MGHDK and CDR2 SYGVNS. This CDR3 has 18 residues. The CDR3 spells CASSDPKLLAQSTDTQYF. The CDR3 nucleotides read TGTGCCAGCAGTGATCCCAAGTTGCTAGCCCAAAGCACAGATACGCAGTATTTT.

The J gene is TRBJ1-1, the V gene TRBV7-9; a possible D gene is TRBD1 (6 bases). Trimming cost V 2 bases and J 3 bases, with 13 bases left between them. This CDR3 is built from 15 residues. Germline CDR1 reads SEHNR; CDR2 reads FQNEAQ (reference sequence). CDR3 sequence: CASSLWEGEDTEAFF. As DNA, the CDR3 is TGTGCCAGCAGCTTATGGGAGGGGGAGGACACTGAAGCTTTCTTT.

Written as DNA, the CDR3 is TGTGCCAGCAGCCAGTCACCGGGAACCCATACCTTATATAGCAATCAGCCCCAGCATTTT. Translated, it gives CASSQSPGTHTLYSNQPQHF. This chain links TRBV4-2 with TRBJ1-5; D is uncertain. In germline, CDR1 is LGHNA, CDR2 YNFKEQ. The CDR3 runs to 20 residues. V was pared by 3 bases and J by 0 bases, with 24 bases between.

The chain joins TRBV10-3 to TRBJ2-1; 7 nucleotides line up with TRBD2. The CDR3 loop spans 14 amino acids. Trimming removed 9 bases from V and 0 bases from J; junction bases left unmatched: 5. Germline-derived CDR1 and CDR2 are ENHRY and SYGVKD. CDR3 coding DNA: TGTGCCATTTCTAGCGGTACCTCCTACAATGAGCAGTTCTTC. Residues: CAISSGTSYNEQFF.

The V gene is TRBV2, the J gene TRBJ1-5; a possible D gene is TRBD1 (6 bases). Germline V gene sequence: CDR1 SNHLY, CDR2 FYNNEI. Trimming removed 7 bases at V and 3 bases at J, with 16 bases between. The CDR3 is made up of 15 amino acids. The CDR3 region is CASTENNRANQPQHF. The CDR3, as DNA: TGTGCCAGCACGGAGAATAACAGGGCCAATCAGCCCCAGCATTTT.

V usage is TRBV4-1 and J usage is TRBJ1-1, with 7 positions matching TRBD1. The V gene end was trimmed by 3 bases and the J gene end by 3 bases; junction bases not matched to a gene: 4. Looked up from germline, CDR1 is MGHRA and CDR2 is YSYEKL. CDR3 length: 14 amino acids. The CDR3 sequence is CASSQTGIYTEAFF. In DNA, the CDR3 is TGCGCCAGCAGCCAGACAGGGATTTACACTGAAGCTTTCTTT.